The subject of this entry is one T cell receptor (beta chain). Its antigen is unidentified. This sample was taken from a study of T cells in narcolepsy. Looked up from germline, CDR1 is MDHEN and CDR2 is SYDVKM. This CDR3 contains 15 residues. The ends were cut back, 4 bases at V and 7 bases at J, with 19 bases in the middle. Data came from immunoSEQ multiplex PCR; TCRdb stores just in-frame clones and leaves some out. The sample carries tens of thousands of clones, approximately 79% recorded once. General study points: Same-patient CSF and blood CD4+ T cell clonotypes included HCRT-specific and TRIB2-specific autoreactive ones. In some patient and control memory CD4+ samples, autoreactive clones were absent.

The sequence came from a human donor in good health. The chain links TRBV28 to TRBJ1-2; weak D call: TRBD1 (6 bases). Input material: memory (CD45RA-) CD4+ T cells from blood. The DNA for the CDR3 is TGTGCCAGCAGTTCTGGTGGACAGTCCCAATTTGGCTACACCTTC. Amino acid sequence: CASSSGGQSQFGYTF.